Following are 18 T cell receptor beta chains from one sample sequenced in a study of CD8 T cells in ankylosing spondylitis. TCRdb processed the 5' RACE reads anew with MiXCR; each CDR3 protein has one entry. Here the sample spans approximately 210,000 distinct CDR3 sequences, over 10% being singletons. The specimen was blood, either unsorted or a sorted T cell fraction (not recorded which). These receptors originate from a male donor with ankylosing spondylitis or in good health (not recorded which).

The chain combines TRBV7-9 with TRBJ2-3; possibly TRBD2 for D (7 bases). V gave up 7 bases and J gave up 1 base, with 18 bases separating them. The CDR3 is made up of 16 amino acids. CDR1 SEHNR and CDR2 FQNEAQ come from the germline V gene (reference sequence). CDR3 sequence reads: CASTNLPGGGTDTQYF. CDR3 DNA: TGTGCCAGCACCAACCTGCCGGGGGGCGGCACAGATACGCAGTATTTT.

This clonotype was found a few times. The chain couples TRBV7-9 to TRBJ1-2; TRBD1 agrees at 10 bases. There are 17 residues in the CDR3. The V and J ends lost 0 bases and 1 base, in that order; junction bases with no gene match: 5. The germline gives CDR1 SEHNR, CDR2 FQNEAQ (reference sequence). The CDR3, as DNA: TGTGCCAGCAGCTTAGCGCGACAGGGGGCCTATAACTATGGCTACACCTTC. Its translation is CASSLARQGAYNYGYTF.

The chain employs TRBV20-1 and TRBJ1-6; weak D call: TRBD1 (5 bases). The CDR3 contains 16 residues. Between the trimmed V and J ends, which lost 0 bases and 7 bases, there was a span of 16 bases. Germline values: CDR1 DFQATT, CDR2 SNEGSKA (reference sequence). CDR3 sequence reads: CSARDPSSRENSPLHF. The CDR3 DNA is TGCAGTGCTAGAGATCCCTCTTCCAGGGAAAATTCACCCCTCCACTTT.

The gene calls are TRBV10-3 and TRBJ2-3, with D perhaps matching TRBD1 or TRBD2 (5 bases each). Germline loops: CDR1 ENHRY, CDR2 SYGVKD. CDR3 length: 16 amino acids. Trimming shortened V by 6 bases and J by 5 bases, and 21 bases separated the two germline ends. The CDR3 loop is CAISPTGVFGGDTQYF. The DNA of the CDR3 is TGTGCCATCAGCCCTACCGGGGTCTTTGGGGGAGATACGCAGTATTTT.

This clonotype appeared a few times. The chain links TRBV5-5 to TRBJ2-7; 7 positions match TRBD1. After removal of 0 bases from V and 1 base from J, the junction contained 4 bases not matched to a gene. Looked up from germline, CDR1 is SGHKS and CDR2 is YYEKEE (reference sequence). The CDR3 totals 15 residues. The CDR3 loop is CASSLDPGGSYEQYF. In DNA form, the CDR3 reads TGTGCCAGCAGCTTGGACCCAGGGGGTTCCTACGAGCAGTACTTC.

The chain combines TRBV6-5 with TRBJ2-2; no clear D gene. This CDR3 is built from 13 residues. Trimming removed 0 bases at V and 5 bases at J, with 4 bases between. Germline V CDR1 and CDR2: MNHEY, SVGAGI. The CDR3 region is CASSYSGTGELFF. The DNA of the CDR3 is TGTGCCAGCAGTTACTCGGGGACCGGGGAGCTGTTTTTT.

This clonotype has at least ten counts. The chain has TRBV7-9 and TRBJ2-5; 8 nucleotides match TRBD1. This CDR3 contains 17 residues. CDR1 and CDR2 from the germline V gene are SEHNR and FQNEAQ (reference sequence). V lost 2 bases, J lost 3 bases, and 11 bases stayed unmatched. As DNA, the CDR3 is TGTGCCAGCAGCTTAACTCCGACAGGGGAAGAGGAAGAGACCCAGTACTTC. It is translated as CASSLTPTGEEEETQYF.

This chain uses TRBV11-2 with TRBJ1-6; the match to TRBD1 covers 8 bases. V was clipped by 4 bases and J by 10 bases; unmatched bases: 9. This CDR3 is 15 amino acids long. Germline V CDR1 and CDR2: SGHAT, FQNNGV. The DNA for the CDR3 is TGTGCCAGCAGCTCTAGGGGGACAGGAGGCTCACCCCTCCACTTT. It is translated as CASSSRGTGGSPLHF.

This clonotype was seen only a few times. This chain connects TRBV12-3 or TRBV12-4 to TRBJ2-5; 8 positions match TRBD2. Germline trimming cut 7 bases from V and 5 bases from J; bases unmatched to any gene: 6. CDR3 length: 13 amino acids. CDR3 nucleotides: TGTGCCAGCACCCGGGGGGGCTGGGAGACCCAGTACTTC. Translation gives CASTRGGWETQYF.

The CDR3 region has the DNA TGTGCCAGCAGCTTATTGTCTCTAGTGAGGGCCAATGAGCAGTTCTTC. This gives the protein CASSLLSLVRANEQFF. This rearrangement joins TRBV11-3 to TRBJ2-1; weak D call: TRBD2 (5 bases). The V and J ends lost 2 bases and 6 bases respectively, with 17 bases between them. The CDR3 has 16 residues. The germline gives CDR1 SGHNT, CDR2 YENEEA.

This clonotype has more than one count but fewer than ten. The V and J genes are TRBV6-5 and TRBJ1-6; D is perhaps TRBD1 (5 bases). Germline V gives CDR1 MNHEY, CDR2 SVGAGI. This CDR3 has 19 amino acids. V was cut by 0 bases and J by 7 bases, with 22 bases left in between. The CDR3 DNA reads TGTGCCAGCAGTTACTCGACCAAATCGGTCGGGGGAGAAAATTCACCCCTCCACTTT. It yields the protein CASSYSTKSVGGENSPLHF.

In its sample, this clonotype was seen many times. The rearrangement links TRBV10-3 to TRBJ2-2; possibly TRBD2 for D (6 bases). Germline CDR1 is ENHRY and CDR2 is SYGVKD. CDR3 length equals 15 residues. V lost 4 bases and J lost 1, with 10 bases in between. The chain's CDR3 is CAISGGDKNTGELFF. CDR3 nucleotides: TGTGCCATCAGTGGCGGGGATAAGAACACCGGGGAGCTGTTTTTT.

At least ten counts were recorded for this clonotype. V gene TRBV27 combines with J gene TRBJ2-1, with D perhaps matching TRBD1 or TRBD2 (5 bases each). Per the germline V gene, CDR1 is MNHEY and CDR2 is SMNVEV (reference sequence). CDR3 length: 13 amino acids. Trimming removed 4 bases at V and 9 bases at J, with 13 bases between. The DNA for the CDR3 is TGTGCCAGCAGTTGGGGAGCAGGGATTGAGCAGTTCTTC. Its translation: CASSWGAGIEQFF.

The CDR3 loop reads CSARAPSGPLLYF. Here the CDR3 DNA reads TGCAGTGCTAGAGCCCCTAGCGGGCCTCTTCTGTACTTC. The J gene is TRBJ2-7, the V gene TRBV20-1; the match to TRBD2 covers 8 bases. The CDR3 extends over 13 amino acids. Trimming took 1 base from V and 12 from J; bases not matched to a gene: 11. In germline, CDR1 is DFQATT, CDR2 SNEGSKA (reference sequence).

This clonotype was seen at least ten times. This chain uses TRBV20-1 with TRBJ2-2; 11 bases agree with TRBD1. The CDR3 consists of 15 residues. Per the germline V gene, CDR1 is DFQATT and CDR2 is SNEGSKA (reference sequence). J gave up 6 bases and V 5 bases, and 8 bases lay outside the gene matches. CDR3: CSAWWDRGVPGELFF. DNA of the CDR3: TGCAGTGCTTGGTGGGACAGGGGGGTTCCCGGGGAGCTGTTTTTT.

This clonotype was observed a single time. The rearrangement joins TRBV24-1 to TRBJ2-2; no reliable D call. The CDR3 is made up of 13 amino acids. The ends were cut back, 1 base at V and 5 bases at J, with 4 bases in the middle. Per germline, CDR1 KGHDR and CDR2 SFDVKD. CDR3 DNA: TGTGCCACCAGTGATTTAAAAACCGGGGAGCTGTTTTTT. Protein: CATSDLKTGELFF.

This clonotype has at least ten counts. This chain connects TRBV10-3 to TRBJ2-5; TRBD2 agrees at 8 bases. V dropped 6 bases and J dropped 2; count of bases not matched to a gene: 8. Germline CDR1 reads ENHRY; CDR2 reads SYGVKD. CDR3 length: 15 amino acids. The CDR3 region is CAIRGAGEVQETQYF. CDR3 sequence (DNA): TGTGCCATCAGAGGAGCGGGAGAAGTACAAGAGACCCAGTACTTC.

The chain has TRBV11-1 and TRBJ2-6; D is possibly TRBD1 or TRBD2 (5 bases each). This CDR3 has 18 residues. The germline V gene has CDR1 SGHAT and CDR2 FQDESV (reference sequence). V was shortened by 4 bases and J by 0 bases, with 16 bases between the two germline ends. This CDR3 reads CASSSPGTTHSGANVLTF. In DNA form, the CDR3 reads TGTGCCAGCAGCTCTCCCGGGACCACCCACTCTGGGGCCAACGTCCTGACTTTC.